These 26 T cell receptor beta chains came from one sample sequenced in a study of shared clonotypes between healthy human individuals. Only in-frame clones appear in the TCRdb table, and some are missing; sequencing was by immunoSEQ multiplex PCR. Of about 510,000 clones in the sample, 79% were seen once. The sequencing input was PBMCs. These receptors were collected from a woman in her thirties or forties in good health. Some clones in this sample may be carry-over from other donors' samples.

The rearrangement uses TRBV5-1 and TRBJ2-7, with 12 bases identical to TRBD2. This CDR3 has 17 amino acids. Germline lookup yields CDR1 SGHRS and CDR2 YFSETQ. J was trimmed by 1 base and V by 4 bases; bases with no gene match: 9. The CDR3 loop reads CASSLGTSGYKSYEQYF. The CDR3 DNA sequence: TGCGCCAGCAGCCTGGGGACTAGCGGGTACAAATCCTACGAGCAGTACTTC.

This clone was found once. The chain combines TRBV28 with TRBJ1-1, with D possibly being TRBD1 (5 bases). This CDR3 is 15 amino acids long. Germline lookup yields CDR1 MDHEN and CDR2 SYDVKM. The V gene lost 7 bases and the J gene lost 1 base, with 16 bases spanning the gap. In DNA form, the CDR3 reads TGTGCCAGCACTTCCACCGGGACGGCGAACACTGAAGCTTTCTTT. Translating gives CASTSTGTANTEAFF.

The V call is TRBV30, the J call TRBJ2-1; 8 bases map to TRBD2. In germline, CDR1 is GTSNPN, CDR2 SVGIG (reference sequence). Losses at the gene ends were 1 base for V and 8 bases for J; bases not matched to a gene: 10. This CDR3 is 15 amino acids long. CDR3 amino acids: CAWSALGGAGDEQFF. The CDR3 region has the DNA TGTGCCTGGAGTGCCCTCGGGGGAGCGGGGGATGAGCAGTTCTTC.

The J gene is TRBJ2-2, the V gene TRBV4-1; 11 bases are a match to TRBD1. This CDR3 comprises 15 residues. Looked up from germline, CDR1 is MGHRA and CDR2 is YSYEKL. J gave up 7 bases and V 2 bases, and 3 bases lay outside the gene matches. CDR3 coding DNA: TGCGCCAGCAGCCAACCGGGACAGGGGGTCGGGGAGCTGTTTTTT. Its protein product is CASSQPGQGVGELFF.

This clone was counted once. The chain recombines TRBV2 with TRBJ2-3; 7 bases fit TRBD1. This CDR3 has 17 residues. V lost 6 bases, J lost 1 base, and 13 bases stayed unmatched. Germline values: CDR1 SNHLY, CDR2 FYNNEI. The CDR3 DNA reads as TGTGCCAGCAGCCGAACCCAGACAGGGCAAGGCACAGATACGCAGTATTTT. As protein: CASSRTQTGQGTDTQYF.

J is TRBJ2-7 and V is TRBV18; no clear D gene. Deletions cut 5 bases from V and 3 bases from J, with 8 bases between. This CDR3 is built from 12 residues. Germline V gene data show CDR1 as KGHSH and CDR2 as LQKENI. The CDR3 DNA sequence: TGTGCCAGCTCATCCGAAAACTACGAGCAGTACTTC. Its protein is CASSSENYEQYF.

This clone was recorded only once. This chain uses TRBV6-5 with TRBJ2-1; TRBD2 agrees at 10 bases. V shed 8 bases, J shed 7 bases, and the junction held 8 bases outside the gene matches. This CDR3 spans 14 amino acids. Germline values: CDR1 MNHEY, CDR2 SVGAGI. The CDR3 here is CASEREGSFNEQFF. Here the CDR3 DNA reads TGTGCCAGCGAGCGGGAGGGGTCCTTTAATGAGCAGTTCTTC.

The V call is TRBV7-8, the J call TRBJ2-7; D is undetermined. The CDR3 runs to 14 residues. The V gene lost 1 base and the J gene lost 2 bases, with 9 bases spanning the gap. Looked up from germline, CDR1 is SGHVS and CDR2 is FQNEAQ. CDR3 sequence reads: CASSLVAAPYEQYF. The DNA for the CDR3 is TGTGCCAGCAGCTTAGTGGCAGCCCCCTACGAGCAGTACTTC. The variable domain in full, with the rest retrieved from reference TRBV7-8 and TRBJ2-7, is GAGVSQSPRYKVAKRGQDVALRCDPISGHVSLFWYQQALGQGPEFLTYFQNEAQLDKSGLPSDRFFAERPEGSVSTLKIQRTQQEDSAVYLCASSLVAAPYEQYFGPGTRLTVT.

The gene calls are TRBV28 and TRBJ2-7; D call uncertain. Looked up from germline, CDR1 is MDHEN and CDR2 is SYDVKM. CDR3 size: 12 residues. The germline V and J ends were trimmed by 8 bases and 2 bases, with 10 bases remaining between them. CDR3 loop: CASATGAYEQYF. Written as DNA, the CDR3 is TGTGCCAGCGCAACCGGCGCCTACGAGCAGTACTTC.

The chain is built from TRBV5-4 and TRBJ2-4, with a possible D match to TRBD2 (6 bases). The germline CDR1 and CDR2 sequences are SGHNT and YYREEE (reference sequence). The CDR3 covers 14 residues. Deletions cut 4 bases from V and 8 bases from J, with 16 bases between. CDR3 sequence reads: CASSLDQGGDIQYF. The DNA for the CDR3 is TGTGCCAGCAGCCTGGACCAGGGCGGGGACATTCAGTACTTC.

The chain uses TRBV30 and TRBJ2-5; 12 nucleotides agree with TRBD2. Germline V lookup: CDR1 GTSNPN, CDR2 SVGIG (reference sequence). The CDR3 runs to 16 residues. The V gene end was trimmed by 0 bases and the J gene end by 3 bases; junction bases not matched to a gene: 5. Here the CDR3 reads CAWSVLGLAGKETQYF. The CDR3, as DNA: TGTGCCTGGAGTGTACTCGGACTAGCGGGAAAAGAGACCCAGTACTTC.

This CDR3 is CAWSLGQGRSGANVLTF. CDR3 nucleotide sequence: TGTGCCTGGAGTTTGGGACAGGGAAGATCTGGGGCCAACGTCCTGACTTTC. This chain joins TRBV30 and TRBJ2-6; the match to TRBD1 covers 9 bases. This CDR3 comprises 17 residues. J gave up 1 base and V 2 bases, and 6 bases lay outside the gene matches. CDR1 and CDR2 (germline): GTSNPN, SVGIG (reference sequence).

CDR3 protein: CAWSVDLREGEQYF. The DNA for the CDR3 is TGTGCCTGGAGTGTTGACCTCCGGGAGGGCGAGCAGTACTTC. The chain recombines TRBV30 with TRBJ2-7, with 8 bases matching TRBD2. Germline V lookup: CDR1 GTSNPN, CDR2 SVGIG (reference sequence). V trimming: 0 bases; J trimming: 6 bases; junction bases outside the gene matches: 7. This CDR3 region has 14 residues.

V and J are TRBV6-1 and TRBJ2-2; 8 nucleotides agree with TRBD1. Germline CDR1 MNHNS, CDR2 SASEGT. The V segment lost 8 bases and the J segment 2 bases; nucleotides outside the gene matches: 7. The CDR3 totals 15 residues. This CDR3 reads CASERAGGNTGELFF. DNA of the CDR3: TGTGCCAGCGAGAGGGCAGGGGGCAACACCGGGGAGCTGTTTTTT.

This clone was seen only once. V usage is TRBV4-1 and J usage is TRBJ2-5, with D unclear. Looked up from germline, CDR1 is MGHRA and CDR2 is YSYEKL. The CDR3 consists of 13 residues. V dropped 1 base and J dropped 1 base, with 4 bases sitting between them. CDR3: CASSQVGQETQYF. CDR3 nucleotide sequence: TGCGCCAGCAGCCAAGTGGGCCAAGAGACCCAGTACTTC.

This chain joins TRBV7-6 and TRBJ1-4, with 8 bases that match TRBD1. Germline-derived CDR1 and CDR2 are SGHVS and FNYEAQ. With V trimmed by 3 bases and J by 2 bases, 2 bases remained unmatched. The CDR3 sequence is 15 residues long. Here the CDR3 DNA reads TGTGCCAGCAGCTTTACAGGGGGGACTAATGAAAAACTGTTTTTT. Amino acids: CASSFTGGTNEKLFF.

V gene TRBV7-8 combines with J gene TRBJ2-1, with 12 bases matching TRBD2. Germline CDR1 SGHVS, CDR2 FQNEAQ. Trimming took 4 bases from V and 8 from J; bases not matched to a gene: 6. CDR3 length: 15 residues. The CDR3 loop reads CASSSTSGRFYEQFF. The CDR3 region has the DNA TGTGCCAGCAGCTCCACTAGCGGGAGGTTCTATGAGCAGTTCTTC.

The chain uses TRBV6-1 and TRBJ2-3, with D possibly matching TRBD1 (5 bases). The CDR3 is 15 residues long. Trimming stripped 6 bases from V and 6 bases from J, with 19 bases between. CDR1 and CDR2 from the germline V gene are MNHNS and SASEGT. The CDR3 reads CASSPRPSAGDTQYF. The CDR3, as DNA: TGTGCCAGCAGCCCCCGTCCCTCGGCAGGGGATACGCAGTATTTT.

The chain combines TRBV2 with TRBJ2-2, with 8 nucleotides matching TRBD2. CDR3 length equals 16 residues. J was trimmed by 4 bases and V by 10 bases; bases with no gene match: 14. Germline V lookup: CDR1 SNHLY, CDR2 FYNNEI. This CDR3 reads CATSRGPRGGTGELFF. The CDR3 nucleotides read TGTGCCACCTCGCGGGGTCCCCGGGGGGGCACCGGGGAGCTGTTTTTT.

The chain is built from TRBV7-2 and TRBJ2-2; possible D gene TRBD1, 6 bases. The germline V gene has CDR1 SGHTA and CDR2 FQGNSA. The CDR3 runs to 13 residues. The ends were cut back, 5 bases at V and 8 bases at J, with 12 bases in the middle. This chain's CDR3 is CASSVNRAGELFF. As DNA, the CDR3 is TGTGCCAGCAGCGTTAACAGGGCGGGGGAGCTGTTTTTT. Variable domain in full (rest from reference TRBV7-2 and TRBJ2-2): GAGVSQSPSNKVTEKGKDVELRCDPISGHTALYWYRQSLGQGLEFLIYFQGNSAPDKSGLPSDRFSAERTGGSVSTLTIQRTQQEDSAVYLCASSVNRAGELFFGEGSRLTVL.

As concerns this clone: This sample includes further DNA sequences coding for the same CDR3. The chain recombines TRBV19 with TRBJ1-5; 7 nucleotides line up with TRBD1. Germline CDR1 is LNHDA and CDR2 is SQIVND (reference sequence). V trimming: 2 bases; J trimming: 2 bases; junction bases outside the gene matches: 0. The CDR3 sequence is 14 residues long. This CDR3 reads CASSITGGNQPQHF. DNA of the CDR3: TGTGCCAGTAGTATAACAGGGGGCAATCAGCCCCAGCATTTT. Filled out from reference TRBV19 and TRBJ1-5, the complete variable domain reads DGGITQSPKYLFRKEGQNVTLSCEQNLNHDAMYWYRQDPGQGLRLIYYSQIVNDFQKGDIAEGYSVSREKKESFPLTVTSAQKNPTAFYLCASSITGGNQPQHFGDGTRLSIL.

The chain recombines TRBV5-4 with TRBJ2-7; the D gene is possibly TRBD1 (6 bases). The V gene's germline CDR1 is SGHNT and CDR2 YYREEE (reference sequence). The CDR3 spans 15 residues. Trimming took 2 bases from V and 0 from J, leaving 12 bases between them. CDR3 sequence: CASSFDRRSSYEQYF. Written as DNA, the CDR3 is TGTGCCAGCAGCTTCGACAGGCGATCCTCCTACGAGCAGTACTTC.

Written as DNA, the CDR3 is TGTGCCAGCAGTCCGGGACAGGGGTTTGGCTACACCTTC. This translates into CASSPGQGFGYTF. The V gene is TRBV2, the J gene TRBJ1-2; TRBD1 matches 10 bases. The CDR3 totals 13 residues. Trimming cost V 5 bases and J 7 bases; bases outside gene matches: 4. Germline lookup yields CDR1 SNHLY and CDR2 FYNNEI.

The chain employs TRBV11-2 and TRBJ2-7, with 8 bases lining up with TRBD2. CDR1 and CDR2 from the germline V gene are SGHAT and FQNNGV. The ends lost 1 base at V and 6 bases at J; junction bases unmatched: 11. The CDR3 is 16 amino acids. The CDR3 sequence is CASSLGPGGRLGEQYF. CDR3 coding DNA: TGTGCCAGCAGCTTAGGCCCGGGAGGGCGGCTGGGCGAGCAGTACTTC.

The chain joins TRBV9 to TRBJ1-3, with 8 bases lining up with TRBD1. The CDR3 has 17 amino acids. Trimming cost V 4 bases and J 2 bases; bases outside gene matches: 11. Germline V gene lookup returns CDR1 SGDLS and CDR2 YYNGEE. Here the CDR3 DNA reads TGTGCCAGCAGCAGCCGCCCGGACAGGGCTCCTGGAAACACCATATATTTT. This translates into CASSSRPDRAPGNTIYF.

The gene calls are TRBV19 and TRBJ2-5, with TRBD1 matching over 11 bases. J gave up 7 bases and V 11 bases, and 12 bases lay outside the gene matches. This CDR3 spans 14 amino acids. Per germline, CDR1 LNHDA and CDR2 SQIVND (reference sequence). Written as DNA, the CDR3 is TGTGCCTCCGCGGGACAGGGGGGACTCCTGACCCAGTACTTC. Translation: CASAGQGGLLTQYF.